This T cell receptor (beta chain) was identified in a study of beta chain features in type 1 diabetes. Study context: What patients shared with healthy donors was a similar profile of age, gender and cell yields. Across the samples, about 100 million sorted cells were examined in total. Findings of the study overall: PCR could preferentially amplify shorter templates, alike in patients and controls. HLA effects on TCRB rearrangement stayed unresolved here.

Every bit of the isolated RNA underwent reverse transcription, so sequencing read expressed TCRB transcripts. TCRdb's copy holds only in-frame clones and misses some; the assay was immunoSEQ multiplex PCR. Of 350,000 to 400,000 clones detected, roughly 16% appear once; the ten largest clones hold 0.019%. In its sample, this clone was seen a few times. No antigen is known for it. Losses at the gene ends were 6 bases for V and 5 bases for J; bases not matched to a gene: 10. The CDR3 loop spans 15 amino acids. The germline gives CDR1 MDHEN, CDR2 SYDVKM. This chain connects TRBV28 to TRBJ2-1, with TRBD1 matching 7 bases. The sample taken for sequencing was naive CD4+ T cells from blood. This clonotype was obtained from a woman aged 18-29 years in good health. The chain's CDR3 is CASRGTASSNNEQFF. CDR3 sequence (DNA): TGTGCCAGCAGAGGGACAGCCTCATCGAACAATGAGCAGTTCTTC.